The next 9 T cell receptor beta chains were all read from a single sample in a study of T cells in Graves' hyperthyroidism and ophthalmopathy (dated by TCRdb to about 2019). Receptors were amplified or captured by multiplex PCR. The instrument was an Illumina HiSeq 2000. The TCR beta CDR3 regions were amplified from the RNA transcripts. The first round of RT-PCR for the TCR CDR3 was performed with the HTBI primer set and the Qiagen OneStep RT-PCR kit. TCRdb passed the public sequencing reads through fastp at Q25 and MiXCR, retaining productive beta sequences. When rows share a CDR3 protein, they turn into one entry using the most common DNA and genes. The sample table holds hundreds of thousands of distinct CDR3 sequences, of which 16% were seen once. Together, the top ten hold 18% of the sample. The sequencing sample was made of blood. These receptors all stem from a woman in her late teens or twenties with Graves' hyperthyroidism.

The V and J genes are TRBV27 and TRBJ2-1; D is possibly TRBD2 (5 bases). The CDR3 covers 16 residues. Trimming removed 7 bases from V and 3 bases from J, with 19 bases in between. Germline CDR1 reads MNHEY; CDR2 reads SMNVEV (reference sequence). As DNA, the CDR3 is TGTGCCAGCAAAGTAATAGGAGGACGGATCTACAATGAGCAGTTCTTC. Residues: CASKVIGGRIYNEQFF.

The CDR3 loop reads CSARTSQETQYF. Here the CDR3 DNA reads TGCAGTGCCCGGACATCTCAAGAGACCCAGTACTTC. The chain carries TRBV20-1 and TRBJ2-5, with D possibly matching TRBD1 (5 bases). CDR1 and CDR2 from the germline V gene are DFQATT and SNEGSKA (reference sequence). The CDR3 consists of 12 residues. V lost 6 bases, J lost 2 bases, and 10 bases lay in between.

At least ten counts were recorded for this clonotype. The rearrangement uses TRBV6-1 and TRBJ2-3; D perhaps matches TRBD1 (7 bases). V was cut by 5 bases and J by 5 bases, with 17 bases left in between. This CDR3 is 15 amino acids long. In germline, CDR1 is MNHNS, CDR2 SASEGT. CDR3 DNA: TGTGCCAGCAGTTACACAGTCAGGGGGGTAGATACGCAGTATTTT. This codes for CASSYTVRGVDTQYF.

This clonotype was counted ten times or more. CDR3 DNA sequence: TGTGCCAGCAGTTACTCGAGCGCAGGGGGGCAGCCCCAGCATTTT. Amino acids: CASSYSSAGGQPQHF. The J gene is TRBJ1-5, the V gene TRBV6-6, with TRBD1 matching over 7 bases. The germline V gene has CDR1 MNHNY and CDR2 SVGAGI (reference sequence). The CDR3 is 15 residues long. V lost 0 bases, J lost 7 bases, and 6 bases stayed unmatched.

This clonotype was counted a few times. CDR3 residues: CASSQVAGSETQYF. CDR3 sequence (DNA): TGCGCCAGCAGCCAAGTGGCAGGAAGTGAGACCCAGTACTTC. This rearrangement joins TRBV4-3 to TRBJ2-5; D is ambiguous. This CDR3 is built from 14 residues. Germline CDR1 reads LGHNA; CDR2 reads YSLEER. Deletions cut 1 base from V and 5 bases from J, with 11 bases between.

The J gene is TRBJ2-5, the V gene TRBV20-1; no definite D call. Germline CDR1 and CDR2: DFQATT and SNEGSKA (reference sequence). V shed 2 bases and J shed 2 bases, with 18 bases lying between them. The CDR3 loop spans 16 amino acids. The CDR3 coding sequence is TGCAGTGCTAGAACCGTGGCAAGGTATTCGCAAGAGACCCAGTACTTC. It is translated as CSARTVARYSQETQYF.

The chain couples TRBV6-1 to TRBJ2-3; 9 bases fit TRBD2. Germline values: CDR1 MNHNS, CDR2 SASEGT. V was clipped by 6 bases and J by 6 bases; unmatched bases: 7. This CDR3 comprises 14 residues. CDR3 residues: CASRASGAGDTQYF. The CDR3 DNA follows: TGTGCCAGCAGGGCTAGCGGGGCCGGGGATACGCAGTATTTT.

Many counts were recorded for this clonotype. The CDR3 is CASSDVGTGGYEQYF. Here the CDR3 DNA reads TGTGCCAGCAGTGATGTTGGAACAGGGGGCTACGAGCAGTACTTC. V is TRBV2 and J is TRBJ2-7, with 8 positions matching TRBD1. The V and J ends lost 3 bases and 3 bases, in that order; junction bases with no gene match: 7. From germline, CDR1 is SNHLY and CDR2 FYNNEI. The CDR3 runs 15 residues.

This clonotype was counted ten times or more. CDR3 coding DNA: TGTGCCAGCAGTTGGGCGGAAAGTTCCTACGAGCAGTACTTC. This translates into CASSWAESSYEQYF. The chain uses TRBV6-1 and TRBJ2-7; no clear D. Looked up from germline, CDR1 is MNHNS and CDR2 is SASEGT. Trimming stripped 5 bases from V and 1 base from J, with 12 bases between. The length of the CDR3 is 14 residues.